Only a few counts were recorded for the clone carrying this T cell receptor beta chain. These data are taken from a study of blood T cell repertoires in COVID-19. Turning to the study itself: Sources were T cells, B-cell-depleted T cells, or PBMCs; the material itself was cDNA or gDNA.

Seattle patients were enrolled while actively infected and followed longitudinally. As handled by the study authors: Amplifying reference gene primers gave estimates of nucleated cell counts. Produced via immunoSEQ multiplex PCR; TCRdb's table is partial and in-frame only. D and trimming come from the DNA, and the V and J calls and clone size come from that table. The table has 160,000 or so clones, 70% to 90% seen once. Germline CDR1 reads SGHAT; CDR2 reads FQNNGV. With V trimmed by 2 bases and J by 4 bases, 1 base remained unmatched. CDR3 length: 13 residues. Sequences were obtained from peripheral blood. The rearrangement links TRBV11-2 to TRBJ2-7; 8 bases line up with TRBD1. The TCR originated in a woman in her forties or fifties with COVID-19, enrolled during active disease. The CDR3 DNA sequence: TGTGCCAGCAGCTTAAACAGGGGGTACGAGCAGTACTTC. Its protein is CASSLNRGYEQYF.